The 17 T cell receptor beta chains reported below all come from one sample, sequenced in a study of T cell responses to AZD1222 COVID-19 vaccine (dated by TCRdb to the early 2020s). The method behind the library was the immunoSEQ multiplex PCR assay. TCRdb stores this immuneACCESS table with in-frame sequences only. Part of the clones is absent; in the studies checked, under half of the shortfall reflects unresolved V genes, and no reason is known for the rest. Within this sample are approximately 160,000 clones, with about nine tenths of them counted one time only. The top ten clones comprise 2% to 2.5% of the sample. The label giving this sample's time point can be read as: baseline before first vaccination. The specimen comprised peripheral blood, sampled on day 0 of AZD1222 vaccination. Receptors were obtained from an adult in good health.

The rearrangement links TRBV5-1 to TRBJ1-6; D gene uncertain. The CDR3 is 13 residues long. The germline V and J ends were trimmed by 1 base and 9 bases, with 8 bases remaining between them. CDR1 SGHRS and CDR2 YFSETQ come from the germline V gene. The CDR3 DNA reads TGCGCCAGCAGCTTGTCGCTGCTTTCACCCCTCCACTTT. Translated, it gives CASSLSLLSPLHF.

This chain joins TRBV7-3 and TRBJ1-6; 7 nucleotides match TRBD1. The CDR3 totals 14 residues. Losses at the gene ends were 5 bases for V and 8 bases for J; bases not matched to a gene: 6. The V gene's germline CDR1 is SGHTA and CDR2 FQGTGA. CDR3 region: CASSTTRGHSPLHF. The CDR3 coding sequence is TGTGCCAGCAGCACTACTAGGGGGCATTCACCCCTCCACTTT.

This chain joins TRBV5-1 and TRBJ2-1; unclear D gene. This CDR3 has 13 amino acids. V lost 1 base and J 10 bases, leaving 12 bases between the germline ends. Germline CDR1 reads SGHRS; CDR2 reads YFSETQ. The CDR3 sequence is CASSLHHPMEQFF. The CDR3 nucleotides read TGCGCCAGCAGCTTGCACCACCCAATGGAGCAGTTCTTC.

This clone was seen only once. This chain connects TRBV6-2 or TRBV6-3 to TRBJ2-7; 8 bases match TRBD2. CDR3 length: 13 residues. Germline V gene data show CDR1 as MNHEY and CDR2 as SVGEGT. V shed 6 bases and J 5 bases; nucleotides not matched to a gene: 6. The CDR3 DNA is TGTGCCAGCAGCATCAGCGGGAGCCACGAGCAGTACTTC. It specifies CASSISGSHEQYF.

This chain links TRBV6-5 with TRBJ1-1; D possibly corresponds to TRBD1 (5 bases). The CDR3 runs 15 residues. V was trimmed by 6 bases and J by 4 bases, leaving 18 bases between them. The germline V gene encodes CDR1 MNHEY and CDR2 SVGAGI. The CDR3 DNA sequence: TGTGCCAGCAGGGGGGATCAGGGTTACGGCACTGAAGCTTTCTTT. Its translation is CASRGDQGYGTEAFF.

The V and J genes are TRBV9 and TRBJ2-2, with 8 bases that match TRBD1. Per germline, CDR1 SGDLS and CDR2 YYNGEE. The CDR3 is made up of 15 amino acids. V lost 4 bases to trimming and J lost 4 bases; unmatched junction nucleotides: 6. The chain's CDR3 is CASSTRTGSTGELFF. The DNA of the CDR3 is TGTGCCAGCAGCACTCGGACAGGGAGCACCGGGGAGCTGTTTTTT. Full variable domain (remainder filled in from reference TRBV9 and TRBJ2-2): DSGVTQTPKHLITATGQRVTLRCSPRSGDLSVYWYQQSLDQGLQFLIQYYNGEERAKGNILERFSAQQFPDLHSELNLSSLELGDSALYFCASSTRTGSTGELFFGEGSRLTVL.

The chain joins TRBV3-1 (or the pseudogene TRBV3-2) to TRBJ2-7; 7 nucleotides match TRBD2. This CDR3 spans 10 amino acids. The trim removed 11 bases at V and 5 bases at J, leaving 3 bases unmatched. Germline lookup yields CDR1 LGHDT and CDR2 YNNKEL (reference sequence). CDR3 sequence: CAGGVNEQYF. The CDR3 DNA sequence: TGTGCCGGGGGGGTTAACGAGCAGTACTTC.

This clone appeared once. Here the CDR3 reads CASSEASTAPPFYGYTF. The CDR3 DNA follows: TGTGCCAGCAGTGAAGCGTCCACCGCGCCTCCATTTTATGGCTACACCTTC. The chain carries TRBV6-1 and TRBJ1-2; unclear D gene. V lost 0 bases and J 5 bases, leaving 19 bases between the germline ends. This CDR3 has 17 amino acids. Germline V gene data show CDR1 as MNHNS and CDR2 as SASEGT.

This clone has only one observation. The chain uses TRBV5-1 and TRBJ2-5; no definite D call. The CDR3 spans 12 residues. V lost 2 bases to trimming and J lost 4 bases, with 6 bases between them. Germline CDR1 and CDR2: SGHRS and YFSETQ. The CDR3 DNA reads TGCGCCAGCAGCTTAAACTCAGAGACCCAGTACTTC. Its translation: CASSLNSETQYF.

The V gene is TRBV7-2, the J gene TRBJ2-3; the match to TRBD2 covers 8 bases. This CDR3 has 15 amino acids. Germline CDR1 and CDR2: SGHTA and FQGNSA. V trimming: 0 bases; J trimming: 3 bases; junction bases outside the gene matches: 2. The CDR3 spells CASSLAGGRTDTQYF. The CDR3 region has the DNA TGTGCCAGCAGCTTAGCGGGCGGGAGGACAGATACGCAGTATTTT.

This rearrangement joins TRBV19 to TRBJ1-5; D is unresolved. Trimming stripped 7 bases from V and 2 bases from J, with 12 bases between. CDR1 and CDR2 (germline): LNHDA, SQIVND (reference sequence). This CDR3 contains 14 residues. Here the CDR3 DNA reads TGTGCCAGTACAGCGCCTGGGGGCAATCAGCCCCAGCATTTT. This encodes CASTAPGGNQPQHF.

The chain employs TRBV9 and TRBJ2-1; 12 bases agree with TRBD2. Germline-derived CDR1 and CDR2 are SGDLS and YYNGEE. The V and J ends lost 3 bases and 7 bases, in that order; junction bases with no gene match: 17. The CDR3 has 19 amino acids. The CDR3 sequence: CASSALLAGGPGGRNEQFF. The DNA for the CDR3 is TGTGCCAGCAGCGCCCTTCTAGCGGGAGGGCCGGGTGGGCGTAATGAGCAGTTCTTC.

There are a few counts of this clone. The V and J genes are TRBV28 and TRBJ2-1; D might be TRBD1 or TRBD2, each matching 5 bases. The CDR3 is 14 residues long. The germline V gene encodes CDR1 MDHEN and CDR2 SYDVKM. V lost 7 bases and J 0 bases, leaving 10 bases between the germline ends. For the CDR3, the DNA is TGTGCCAGCAACGGGGCCAGCTCCTACAATGAGCAGTTCTTC. Its translation: CASNGASSYNEQFF.

The chain couples TRBV19 to TRBJ2-5, with D perhaps matching TRBD2 (5 bases). Trimming left V 3 bases short and J 4 bases short, with 9 bases between. CDR3 length: 13 amino acids. Per the germline V gene, CDR1 is LNHDA and CDR2 is SQIVND (reference sequence). The CDR3 bases are TGTGCCAGTAGTATTAATAGCGTAGAGACCCAGTACTTC. This encodes CASSINSVETQYF.

The J gene is TRBJ2-5, the V gene TRBV5-1; D call uncertain. V was trimmed by 4 bases and J by 1 base, leaving 5 bases between them. Germline V gene data show CDR1 as SGHRS and CDR2 as YFSETQ. CDR3 length: 12 amino acids. The CDR3 nucleotides are TGCGCCAGCAGCGTACCCCAAGAGACCCAGTACTTC. Translation: CASSVPQETQYF.

V usage is TRBV5-6 and J usage is TRBJ2-3, with a tentative D call TRBD2 (5 bases). The V end lost 4 bases, the J end lost 10 bases, and 19 bases lay between the germline ends. The germline gives CDR1 SGHDT, CDR2 YYEEEE. The CDR3 runs 14 residues. CDR3 amino acids: CASSRGANYGPQYF. In nucleotides, the CDR3 is TGTGCCAGCAGCCGGGGTGCAAACTACGGGCCGCAGTATTTT. The full variable domain, with the rest looked up from reference TRBV5-6 and TRBJ2-3, is DAGVTQSPTHLIKTRGQQVTLRCSPKSGHDTVSWYQQALGQGPQFIFQYYEEEERQRGNFPDRFSGHQFPNYSSELNVNALLLGDSALYLCASSRGANYGPQYFGPGTRLTVL.

The J gene is TRBJ1-2, the V gene TRBV6-5; D is perhaps TRBD1 (6 bases). This CDR3 comprises 13 residues. CDR1 is MNHEY and CDR2 is SVGAGI in the germline V gene. V dropped 8 bases and J dropped 4 bases, with 14 bases sitting between them. As DNA, the CDR3 is TGTGCCAGCCTACAGGGCGCGGCCTATGGCTACACCTTC. Translated, it gives CASLQGAAYGYTF.